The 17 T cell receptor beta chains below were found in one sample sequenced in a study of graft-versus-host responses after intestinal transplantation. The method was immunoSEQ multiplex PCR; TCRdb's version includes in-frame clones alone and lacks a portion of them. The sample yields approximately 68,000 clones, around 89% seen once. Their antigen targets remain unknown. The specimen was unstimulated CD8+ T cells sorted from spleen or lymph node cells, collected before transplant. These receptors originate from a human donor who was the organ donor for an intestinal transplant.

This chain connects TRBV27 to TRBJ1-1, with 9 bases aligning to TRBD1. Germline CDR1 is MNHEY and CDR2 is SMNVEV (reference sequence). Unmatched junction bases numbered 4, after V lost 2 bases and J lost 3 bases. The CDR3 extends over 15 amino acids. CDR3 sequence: CASSLTGGPYTEAFF. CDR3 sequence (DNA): TGTGCCAGCAGTTTAACAGGGGGCCCTTACACTGAAGCTTTCTTT.

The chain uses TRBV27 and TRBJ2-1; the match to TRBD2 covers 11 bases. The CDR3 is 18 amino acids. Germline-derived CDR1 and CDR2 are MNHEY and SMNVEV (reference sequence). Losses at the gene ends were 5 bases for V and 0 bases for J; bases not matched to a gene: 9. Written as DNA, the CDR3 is TGTGCCAGCAGTGGGCTAGCGGGGGGCCGAAGCTCCTACAATGAGCAGTTCTTC. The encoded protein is CASSGLAGGRSSYNEQFF.

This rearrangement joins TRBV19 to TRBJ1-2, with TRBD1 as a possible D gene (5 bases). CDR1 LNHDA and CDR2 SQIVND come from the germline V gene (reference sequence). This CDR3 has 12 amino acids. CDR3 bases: TGTGCTCGACCCGGACAAAACTATGGCTACACCTTC. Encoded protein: CARPGQNYGYTF.

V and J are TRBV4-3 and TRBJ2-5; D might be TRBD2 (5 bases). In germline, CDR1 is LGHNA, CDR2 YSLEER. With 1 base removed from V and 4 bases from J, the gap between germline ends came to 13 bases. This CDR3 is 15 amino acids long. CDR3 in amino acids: CASSQAPLAGETQYF. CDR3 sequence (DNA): TGCGCCAGCAGCCAAGCCCCCCTAGCCGGAGAGACCCAGTACTTC.

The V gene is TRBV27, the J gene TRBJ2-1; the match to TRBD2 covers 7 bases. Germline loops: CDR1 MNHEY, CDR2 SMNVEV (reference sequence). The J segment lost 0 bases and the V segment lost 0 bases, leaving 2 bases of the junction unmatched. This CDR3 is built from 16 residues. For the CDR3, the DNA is TGTGCCAGCAGTTTATCTGGCGGGAGCTCCTACAATGAGCAGTTCTTC. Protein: CASSLSGGSSYNEQFF.

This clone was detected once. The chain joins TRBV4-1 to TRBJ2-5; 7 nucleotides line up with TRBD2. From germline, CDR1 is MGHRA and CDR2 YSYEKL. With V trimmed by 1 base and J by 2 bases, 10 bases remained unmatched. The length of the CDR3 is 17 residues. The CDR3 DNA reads TGCGCCAGCAGCCAAGTCTGGGGGGGTCCGATACAAGAGACCCAGTACTTC. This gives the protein CASSQVWGGPIQETQYF.

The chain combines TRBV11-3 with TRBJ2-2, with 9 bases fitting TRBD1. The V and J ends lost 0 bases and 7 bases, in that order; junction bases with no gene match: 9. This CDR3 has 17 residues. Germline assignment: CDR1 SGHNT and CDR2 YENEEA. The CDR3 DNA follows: TGTGCCAGCAGCTTAGAGGAGCACAGGGGGCGGGTCGGGGAGCTGTTTTTT. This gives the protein CASSLEEHRGRVGELFF.

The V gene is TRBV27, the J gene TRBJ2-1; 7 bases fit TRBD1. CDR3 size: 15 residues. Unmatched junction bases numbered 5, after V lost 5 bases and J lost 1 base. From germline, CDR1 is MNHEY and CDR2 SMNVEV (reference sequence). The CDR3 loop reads CASSPQGMSYNEQFF. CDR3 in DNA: TGTGCCAGCAGTCCACAGGGGATGTCCTACAATGAGCAGTTCTTC.

In DNA, the CDR3 is TGCGCCAGCAGCTTTGGGGGGGGGCCCGTTGAAGCTTTCTTT. Residues: CASSFGGGPVEAFF. V and J are TRBV5-1 and TRBJ1-1; D might be TRBD1 (6 bases). The V gene lost 2 bases and the J gene lost 7 bases, with 15 bases spanning the gap. The CDR3 extends over 14 amino acids. Germline V gives CDR1 SGHRS, CDR2 YFSETQ.

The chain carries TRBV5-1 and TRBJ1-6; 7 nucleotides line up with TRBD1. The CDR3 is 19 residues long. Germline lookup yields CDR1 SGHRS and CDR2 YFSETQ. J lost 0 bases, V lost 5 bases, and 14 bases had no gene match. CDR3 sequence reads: CASSSGTATRGSYNSPLHF. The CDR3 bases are TGCGCCAGCAGTTCCGGGACAGCTACCAGGGGCTCCTATAATTCACCCCTCCACTTT. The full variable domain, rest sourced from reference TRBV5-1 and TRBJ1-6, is KAGVTQTPRYLIKTRGQQVTLSCSPISGHRSVSWYQQTPGQGLQFLFEYFSETQRNKGNFPGRFSGRQFSNSRSEMNVSTLELGDSALYLCASSSGTATRGSYNSPLHFGNGTRLTVT.

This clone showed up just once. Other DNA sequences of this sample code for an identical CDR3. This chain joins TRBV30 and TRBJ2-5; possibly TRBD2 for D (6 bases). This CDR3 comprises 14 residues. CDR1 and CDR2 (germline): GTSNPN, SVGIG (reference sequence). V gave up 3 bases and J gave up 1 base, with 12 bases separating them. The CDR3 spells CAWRPVGGQETQYF. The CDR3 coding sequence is TGTGCCTGGAGACCGGTCGGGGGCCAAGAGACCCAGTACTTC.

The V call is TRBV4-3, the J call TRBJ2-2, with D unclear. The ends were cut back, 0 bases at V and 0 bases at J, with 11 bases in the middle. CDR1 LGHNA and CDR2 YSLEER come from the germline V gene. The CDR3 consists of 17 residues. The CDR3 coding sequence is TGCGCCAGCAGCCAAGATCTCTACGGTTCGAACACCGGGGAGCTGTTTTTT. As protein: CASSQDLYGSNTGELFF.

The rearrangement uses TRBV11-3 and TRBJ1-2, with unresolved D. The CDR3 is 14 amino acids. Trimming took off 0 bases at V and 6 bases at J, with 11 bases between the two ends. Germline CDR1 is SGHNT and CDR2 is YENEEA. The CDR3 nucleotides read TGTGCCAGCAGCTTAGAGGCTTCAGGTCATGGCTACACCTTC. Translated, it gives CASSLEASGHGYTF.

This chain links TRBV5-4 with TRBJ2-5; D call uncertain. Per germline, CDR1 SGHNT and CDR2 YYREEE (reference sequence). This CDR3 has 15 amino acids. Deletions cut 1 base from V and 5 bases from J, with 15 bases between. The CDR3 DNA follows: TGTGCCAGCAGCTTGTTTCGCGCATCCGGGGAGACCCAGTACTTC. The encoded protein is CASSLFRASGETQYF.

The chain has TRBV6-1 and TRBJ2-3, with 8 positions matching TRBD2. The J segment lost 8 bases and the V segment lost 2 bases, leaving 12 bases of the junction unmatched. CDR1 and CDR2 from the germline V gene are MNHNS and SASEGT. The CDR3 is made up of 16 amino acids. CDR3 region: CASSENRSGGTGTQYF. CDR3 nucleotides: TGTGCCAGCAGTGAAAACCGCAGCGGGGGTACGGGTACGCAGTATTTT.

The CDR3 region has the DNA TGTGCCAGGGAGCTGATGAACACTGAAGCTTTCTTT. Translating gives CARELMNTEAFF. This chain joins TRBV2 and TRBJ1-1; D is ambiguous. This CDR3 has 12 residues. The germline CDR1 and CDR2 sequences are SNHLY and FYNNEI. Trimming removed 9 bases at V and 0 bases at J, with 8 bases between.

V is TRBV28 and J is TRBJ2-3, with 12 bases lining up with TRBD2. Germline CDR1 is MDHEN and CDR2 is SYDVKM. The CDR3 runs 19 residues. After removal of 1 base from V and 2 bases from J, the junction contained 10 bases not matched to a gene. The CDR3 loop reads CASSLSGGSSGGATDTQYF. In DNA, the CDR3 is TGTGCCAGCAGTTTATCAGGGGGCTCTAGCGGGGGGGCCACAGATACGCAGTATTTT.